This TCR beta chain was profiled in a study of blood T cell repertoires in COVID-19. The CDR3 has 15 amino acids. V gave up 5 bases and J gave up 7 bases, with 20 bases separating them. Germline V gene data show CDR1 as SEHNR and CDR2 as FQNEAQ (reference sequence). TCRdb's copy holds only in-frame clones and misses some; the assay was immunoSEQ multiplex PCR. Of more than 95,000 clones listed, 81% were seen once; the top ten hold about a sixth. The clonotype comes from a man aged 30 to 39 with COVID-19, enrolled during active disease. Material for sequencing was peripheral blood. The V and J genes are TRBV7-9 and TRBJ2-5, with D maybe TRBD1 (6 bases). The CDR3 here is CASSLPTGPRGTQYF. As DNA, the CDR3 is TGTGCCAGCAGCCTCCCGACCGGACCCAGGGGGACCCAGTACTTC.